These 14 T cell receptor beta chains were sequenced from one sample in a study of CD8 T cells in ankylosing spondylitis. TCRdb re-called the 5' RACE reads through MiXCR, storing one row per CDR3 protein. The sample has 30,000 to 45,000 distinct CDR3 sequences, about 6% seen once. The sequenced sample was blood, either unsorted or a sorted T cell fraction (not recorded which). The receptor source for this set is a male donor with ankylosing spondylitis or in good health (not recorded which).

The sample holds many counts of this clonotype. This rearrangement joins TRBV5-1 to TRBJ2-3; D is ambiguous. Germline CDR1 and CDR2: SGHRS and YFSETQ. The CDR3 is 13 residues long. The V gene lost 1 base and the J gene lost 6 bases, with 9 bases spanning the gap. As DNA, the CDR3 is TGCGCCAGCAGCTTGTACGGCGAGGATACGCAGTATTTT. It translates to CASSLYGEDTQYF.

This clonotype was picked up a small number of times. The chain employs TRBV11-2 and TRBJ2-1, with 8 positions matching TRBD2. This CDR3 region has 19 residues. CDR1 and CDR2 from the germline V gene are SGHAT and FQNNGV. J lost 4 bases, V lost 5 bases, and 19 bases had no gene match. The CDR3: CASSPDGARLAGHYNEQFF. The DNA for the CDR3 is TGTGCCAGCAGCCCGGACGGGGCGCGGCTAGCGGGTCATTACAATGAGCAGTTCTTC.

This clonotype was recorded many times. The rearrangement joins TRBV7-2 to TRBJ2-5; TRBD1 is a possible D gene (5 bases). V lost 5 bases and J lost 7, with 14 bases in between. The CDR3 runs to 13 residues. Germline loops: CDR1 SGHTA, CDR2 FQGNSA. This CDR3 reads CASSPQTVGTQYF. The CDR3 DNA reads TGTGCCAGCAGCCCCCAGACAGTCGGGACCCAGTACTTC.

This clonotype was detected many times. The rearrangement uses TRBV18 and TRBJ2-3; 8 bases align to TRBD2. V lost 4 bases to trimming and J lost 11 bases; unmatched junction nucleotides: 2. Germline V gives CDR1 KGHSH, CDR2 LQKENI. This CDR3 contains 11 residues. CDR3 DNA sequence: TGTGCCAGCTCACACGGGGGGGAGCAGTATTTT. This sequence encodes CASSHGGEQYF.

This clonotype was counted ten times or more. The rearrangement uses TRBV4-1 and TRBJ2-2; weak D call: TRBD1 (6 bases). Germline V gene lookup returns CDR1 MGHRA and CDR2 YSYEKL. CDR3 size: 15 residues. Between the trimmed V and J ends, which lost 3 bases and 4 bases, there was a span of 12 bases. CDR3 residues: CASSHNRVSTGELFF. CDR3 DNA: TGCGCCAGCAGCCATAACAGGGTTTCCACCGGGGAGCTGTTTTTT.

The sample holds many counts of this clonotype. This CDR3 is CAGLGGTGVDSNQPQHF. The CDR3 DNA sequence: TGTGCCGGCCTTGGGGGGACAGGGGTGGATAGCAATCAGCCCCAGCATTTT. This chain uses TRBV5-3 with TRBJ1-5; 10 positions match TRBD1. TRBV5-3 is an ORF; its function is uncertain. The CDR3 covers 17 residues. The V gene end was trimmed by 10 bases and the J gene end by 0 bases; junction bases not matched to a gene: 13.

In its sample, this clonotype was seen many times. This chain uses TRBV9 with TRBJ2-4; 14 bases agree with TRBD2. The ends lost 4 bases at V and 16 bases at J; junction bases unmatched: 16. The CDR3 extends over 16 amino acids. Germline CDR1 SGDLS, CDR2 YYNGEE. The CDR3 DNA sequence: TGTGCCAGCAGCTTCGGACGGGGACTAGCGGGGGACATGATCTACTTC. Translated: CASSFGRGLAGDMIYF.

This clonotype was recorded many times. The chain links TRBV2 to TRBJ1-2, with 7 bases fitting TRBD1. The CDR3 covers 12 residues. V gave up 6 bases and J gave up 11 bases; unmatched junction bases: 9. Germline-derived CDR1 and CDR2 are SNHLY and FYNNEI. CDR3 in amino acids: CASRADREWYTF. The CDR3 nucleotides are TGTGCCAGCAGGGCTGACAGGGAATGGTACACCTTC.

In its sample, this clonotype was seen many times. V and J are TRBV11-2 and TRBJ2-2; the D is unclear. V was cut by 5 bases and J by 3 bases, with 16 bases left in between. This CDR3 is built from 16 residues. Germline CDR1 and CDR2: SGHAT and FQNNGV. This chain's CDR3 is CASSPLTRLDTGELFF. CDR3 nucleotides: TGTGCCAGCAGCCCCCTAACCCGGTTAGACACCGGGGAGCTGTTTTTT.

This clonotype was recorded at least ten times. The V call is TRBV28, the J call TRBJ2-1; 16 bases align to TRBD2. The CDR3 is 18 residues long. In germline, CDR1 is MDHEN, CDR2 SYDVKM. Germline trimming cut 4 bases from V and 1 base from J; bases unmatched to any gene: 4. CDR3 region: CASSSPGLAGGSYNEQFF. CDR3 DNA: TGTGCCAGCAGTTCCCCGGGACTAGCGGGAGGGTCCTACAATGAGCAGTTCTTC.

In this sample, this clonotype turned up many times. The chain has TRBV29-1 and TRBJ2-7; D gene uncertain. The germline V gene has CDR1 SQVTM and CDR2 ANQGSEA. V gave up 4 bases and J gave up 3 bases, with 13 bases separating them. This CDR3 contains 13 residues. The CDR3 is CSVAGQLHYEQYF. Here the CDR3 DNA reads TGCAGCGTTGCTGGGCAGCTACACTACGAGCAGTACTTC.

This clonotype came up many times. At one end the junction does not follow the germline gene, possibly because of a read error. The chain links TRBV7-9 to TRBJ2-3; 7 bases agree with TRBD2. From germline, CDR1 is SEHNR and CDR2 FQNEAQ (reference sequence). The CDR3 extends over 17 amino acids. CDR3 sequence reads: CASSLELREGSTDTQYF. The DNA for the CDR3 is TGTGCCAGCAGCTTAGAGTTGAGGGAGGGGAGCACAGATACTCAGTATTTT.

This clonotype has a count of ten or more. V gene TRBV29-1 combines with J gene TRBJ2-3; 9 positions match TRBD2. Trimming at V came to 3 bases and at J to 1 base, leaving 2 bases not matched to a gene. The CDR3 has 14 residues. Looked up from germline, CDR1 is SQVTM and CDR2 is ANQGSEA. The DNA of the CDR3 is TGCAGCGTTGACCTAGCGGGACGCACAGATACGCAGTATTTT. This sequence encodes CSVDLAGRTDTQYF.

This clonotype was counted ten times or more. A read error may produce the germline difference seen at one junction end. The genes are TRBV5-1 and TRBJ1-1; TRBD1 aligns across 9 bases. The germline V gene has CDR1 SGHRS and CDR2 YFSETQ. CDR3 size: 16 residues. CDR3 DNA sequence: TGCGCCAGCAGCTTTACCGGGACAGGGCTGAAGACTGAAGCTTTCTTT. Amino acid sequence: CASSFTGTGLKTEAFF.